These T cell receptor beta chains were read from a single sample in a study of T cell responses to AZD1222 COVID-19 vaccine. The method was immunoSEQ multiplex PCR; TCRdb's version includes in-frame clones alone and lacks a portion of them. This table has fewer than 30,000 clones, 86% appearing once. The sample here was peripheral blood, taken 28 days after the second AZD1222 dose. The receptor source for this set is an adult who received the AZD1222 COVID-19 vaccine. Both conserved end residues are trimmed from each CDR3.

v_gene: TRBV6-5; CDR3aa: ASSRGTENTEAF
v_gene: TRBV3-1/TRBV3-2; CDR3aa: ASSPRTGGDSPLH
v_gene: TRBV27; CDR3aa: ASSHRTGGDQPQH
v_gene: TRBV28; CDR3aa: ASSLSPRGANEQF
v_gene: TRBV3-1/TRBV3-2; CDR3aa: ASRTGTGRRNEQF
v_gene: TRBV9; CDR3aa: ASSVVWTSGPPLEGLRQETQY
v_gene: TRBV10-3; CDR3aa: AISRGGGRQETQY
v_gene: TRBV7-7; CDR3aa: ASSRGTGYHEQY
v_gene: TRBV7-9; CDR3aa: ASSSQGGWETQY
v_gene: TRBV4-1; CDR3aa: ASSQGAGLAGKYQETQY
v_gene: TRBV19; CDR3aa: ASSPQNSNQPQH
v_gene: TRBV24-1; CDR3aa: ATSDSSGRGQTDTQY
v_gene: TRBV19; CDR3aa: ASSTRVAAGNEKLF
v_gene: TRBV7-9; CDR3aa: ASSSGVLTGRVHEAF
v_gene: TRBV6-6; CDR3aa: ASSYGILDTGELF
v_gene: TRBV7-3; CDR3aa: ASSLSLNTEAF
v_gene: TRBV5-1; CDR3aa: ASSFTPTGTNEQF
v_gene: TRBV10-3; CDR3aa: AISGTGRVGSPF
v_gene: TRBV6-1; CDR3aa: ASSDRGRNTIY
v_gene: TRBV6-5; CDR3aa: ASSYRTGDSPLH
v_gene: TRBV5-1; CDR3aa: ASRFDGGHNEQF
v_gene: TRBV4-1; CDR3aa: ASSQGGAGEYGYT
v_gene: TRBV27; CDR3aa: ASSPTLTSDREVRNTIY
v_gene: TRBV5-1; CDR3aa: ASSPGQGITEAF
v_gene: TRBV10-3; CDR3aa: AISDLAASTDTQY
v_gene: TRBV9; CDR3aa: ASSARQGWDQETQY